This TCR beta chain was identified in a study of T cells in tumors after PD-1 blockade. Libraries were prepared by immunoSEQ multiplex PCR; TCRdb keeps only in-frame clonotypes and omits some of them. There are roughly 48,000 clones in the sample; roughly 80% occur only once, and roughly 4% lies in the top ten. Germline V gives CDR1 LNHNV, CDR2 YYDKDF (reference sequence). This CDR3 is 13 amino acids long. The V end was cut by 7 bases, the J end by 6 bases, with 16 bases between. V and J are TRBV15 and TRBJ2-7; maybe TRBD2 (7 bases). The source is a human donor with basal cell carcinoma. Sequenced here: PBMCs, sampled before anti-PD-1 treatment. Here the CDR3 DNA reads TGTGCCACCAACCTGGGGGGGGCGGGCGAGCAGTACTTC. It codes for CATNLGGAGEQYF.